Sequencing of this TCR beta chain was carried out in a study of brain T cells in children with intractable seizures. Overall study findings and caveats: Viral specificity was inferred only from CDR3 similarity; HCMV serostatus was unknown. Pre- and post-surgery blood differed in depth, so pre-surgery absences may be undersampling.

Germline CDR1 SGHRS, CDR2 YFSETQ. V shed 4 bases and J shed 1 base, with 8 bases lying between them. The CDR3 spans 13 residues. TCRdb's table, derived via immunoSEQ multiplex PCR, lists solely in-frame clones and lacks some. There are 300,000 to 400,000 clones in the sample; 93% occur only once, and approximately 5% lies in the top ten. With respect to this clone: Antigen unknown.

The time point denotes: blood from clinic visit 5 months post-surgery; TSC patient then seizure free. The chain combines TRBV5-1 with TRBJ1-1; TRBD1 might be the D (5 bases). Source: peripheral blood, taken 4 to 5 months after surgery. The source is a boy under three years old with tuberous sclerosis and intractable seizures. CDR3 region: CASSPQGNTEAFF. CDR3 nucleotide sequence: TGCGCCAGCAGCCCCCAGGGGAACACTGAAGCTTTCTTT. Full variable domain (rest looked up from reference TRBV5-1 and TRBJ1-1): KAGVTQTPRYLIKTRGQQVTLSCSPISGHRSVSWYQQTPGQGLQFLFEYFSETQRNKGNFPGRFSGRQFSNSRSEMNVSTLELGDSALYLCASSPQGNTEAFFGQGTRLTVV.